These 22 T cell receptor beta chains were all obtained from the same sample, sequenced in a study of CD8 T cells in ankylosing spondylitis. From the 5' RACE reads, TCRdb called clonotypes with MiXCR, one entry per CDR3 protein. Found here are 200,000 to 300,000 distinct CDR3 sequences, around 9.2% of them singletons; the top ten hold under 7.5%. Sequenced material: blood, either unsorted or a sorted T cell fraction (not recorded which). All receptors derive from a male donor with ankylosing spondylitis or in good health (not recorded which).

This clonotype came up many times. This sequence joins TRBV6-5 and TRBJ1-2; 11 positions match TRBD1. Germline CDR1 is MNHEY and CDR2 is SVGAGI. The CDR3 has 16 residues. V was clipped by 2 bases and J by 7 bases; unmatched bases: 9. CDR3 loop: CASSYASGQGAGGYTF. The CDR3 DNA reads as TGTGCCAGCAGTTACGCTAGTGGACAGGGGGCCGGTGGCTACACCTTC.

This clonotype was seen ten or more times. The CDR3 nucleotides are TGCGCCAGCAGCTTGGCCCGGACAGGGTGGGATACGCAGTATTTT. Encoded protein: CASSLARTGWDTQYF. V gene TRBV5-1 combines with J gene TRBJ2-3; 8 nucleotides agree with TRBD1. Per the germline V gene, CDR1 is SGHRS and CDR2 is YFSETQ. The CDR3 consists of 15 residues. V was clipped by 0 bases and J by 6 bases; unmatched bases: 6.

This clonotype was seen more than once but under ten times. The rearrangement links TRBV7-6 to TRBJ1-1; the match to TRBD1 covers 7 bases. V lost 5 bases and J lost 1; bases outside the gene matches: 4. The CDR3 is made up of 14 amino acids. Germline V gene data show CDR1 as SGHVS and CDR2 as FNYEAQ. The CDR3 region has the DNA TGTGCCAGCAGCGCCCGACAGGGGAACACTGAAGCTTTCTTT. This encodes CASSARQGNTEAFF.

This clonotype was counted ten times or more. V and J are TRBV20-1 and TRBJ1-1; D not resolved. V lost 2 bases, J lost 2 bases, and 9 bases lay in between. Germline V gene sequence: CDR1 DFQATT, CDR2 SNEGSKA (reference sequence). The CDR3 loop spans 13 amino acids. The CDR3 spells CSARTGPNTEAFF. CDR3 sequence (DNA): TGCAGTGCTAGAACCGGGCCCAACACTGAAGCTTTCTTT.

This clonotype was found many times. The genes are TRBV5-1 and TRBJ1-2, with D possibly being TRBD1 (5 bases). The CDR3 contains 15 residues. Trimming took 4 bases from V and 2 from J, leaving 15 bases between them. In germline, CDR1 is SGHRS, CDR2 YFSETQ. CDR3 loop: CASSPYDRENYGYTF. In DNA, the CDR3 is TGCGCCAGCAGCCCCTACGACAGAGAGAACTATGGCTACACCTTC.

This clonotype was observed at least ten times. This CDR3 reads CASSFFLAGSSTDTQYF. The DNA of the CDR3 is TGTGCCAGCAGCTTTTTTCTAGCGGGTTCTAGCACAGATACGCAGTATTTT. V is TRBV5-6 and J is TRBJ2-3; TRBD2 matches 8 bases. The CDR3 spans 17 residues. The V gene's germline CDR1 is SGHDT and CDR2 YYEEEE. V lost 2 bases, J lost 0 bases, and 8 bases stayed unmatched.

This clonotype appeared many times. The chain links TRBV7-3 to TRBJ1-1; 7 positions match TRBD1. Looked up from germline, CDR1 is SGHTA and CDR2 is FQGTGA. V lost 6 bases and J lost 2; bases outside the gene matches: 6. The CDR3 is made up of 14 amino acids. CDR3 in amino acids: CASSWTGPNTEAFF. The CDR3 DNA sequence: TGTGCCAGCAGTTGGACAGGCCCTAACACTGAAGCTTTCTTT.

This chain joins TRBV20-1 and TRBJ1-4; D is perhaps TRBD1 (5 bases). Looked up from germline, CDR1 is DFQATT and CDR2 is SNEGSKA (reference sequence). This CDR3 comprises 16 residues. The germline V and J ends were trimmed by 3 bases and 2 bases, with 16 bases remaining between them. CDR3 nucleotide sequence: TGCAGTGCTAGGGGGCCCGGGGACCCGACTAATGAAAAACTGTTTTTT. It encodes CSARGPGDPTNEKLFF.

The table lists this clonotype with many counts. The V and J genes are TRBV2 and TRBJ2-1, with D perhaps TRBD1 (6 bases). The length of the CDR3 is 15 residues. The germline gives CDR1 SNHLY, CDR2 FYNNEI. V was clipped by 2 bases and J by 3 bases, with 11 bases between them. The CDR3 loop reads CASSESGADYNEQFF. DNA for the CDR3: TGTGCCAGCAGTGAATCAGGGGCGGACTACAATGAGCAGTTCTTC.

The V and J genes are TRBV24-1 and TRBJ1-1, with TRBD1 as a possible D gene (5 bases). V lost 1 base to trimming and J lost 8 bases, with 10 bases between them. CDR1 is KGHDR, CDR2 SFDVKD, per germline. This CDR3 is 13 amino acids long. CDR3 coding DNA: TGTGCCACCAGTGATTTCCGGGACGTAGAAGCTTTCTTT. Encoded protein: CATSDFRDVEAFF.

The chain combines TRBV13 with TRBJ1-1, with a tentative D call TRBD1 (6 bases). Trimming removed 5 bases at V and 2 bases at J, with 15 bases between. The germline gives CDR1 PRHDT, CDR2 FYEKMQ (reference sequence). The CDR3 is 15 residues long. The chain's CDR3 is CASSIYGTPNTEAFF. For the CDR3, the DNA is TGTGCCAGCAGCATTTACGGGACACCTAACACTGAAGCTTTCTTT.

This clonotype occurred many times. Here the CDR3 DNA reads TGCGCCAGCAGCTGGACAGGCTCGAGTAACACCGGGGAGCTGTTTTTT. Residues: CASSWTGSSNTGELFF. The gene calls are TRBV5-1 and TRBJ2-2, with 7 bases lining up with TRBD1. The junction had 7 bases not matched to a gene; V was cut back by 3 bases and J by 2 bases. Germline-derived CDR1 and CDR2 are SGHRS and YFSETQ. This CDR3 contains 16 residues.

Turning to this clonotype: A much larger clone differs from this one at a single base, so this may be a read error. The V call is TRBV12-3 or TRBV12-4, the J call TRBJ2-3, with 7 bases matching TRBD1. The CDR3 has 12 residues. Germline trimming cut 6 bases from V and 6 bases from J; bases unmatched to any gene: 3. The CDR3 region is CASRFRGDTQYF. CDR3 in DNA: TGTGCCAGCAGGTTCAGGGGGGATACGCAGTATTTT.

This clonotype came up many times. The rearrangement joins TRBV5-6 to TRBJ2-5; 9 positions match TRBD2. The CDR3 runs to 18 residues. Germline CDR1 reads SGHDT; CDR2 reads YYEEEE. V lost 4 bases to trimming and J lost 5 bases; unmatched junction nucleotides: 18. CDR3 protein: CASSLTGALAGFSETQYF. The CDR3 coding sequence is TGTGCCAGCAGCCTCACCGGGGCTCTAGCGGGATTTTCCGAGACCCAGTACTTC.

The rearrangement uses TRBV12-3 or TRBV12-4 and TRBJ2-1; no clear D. This CDR3 has 14 residues. V lost 5 bases and J 4 bases, leaving 12 bases between the germline ends. CDR3 DNA sequence: TGTGCCAGCAGTCCCCAAAATAAGTACAATGAGCAGTTCTTC. It translates to CASSPQNKYNEQFF.

This clonotype was picked up many times. The chain couples TRBV20-1 to TRBJ1-1; 8 nucleotides match TRBD1. CDR1 is DFQATT and CDR2 is SNEGSKA in the germline V gene (reference sequence). The CDR3 covers 14 residues. The V and J ends lost 3 bases and 3 bases, in that order; junction bases with no gene match: 6. The CDR3 DNA follows: TGCAGTGCTAGTAGACAGGGGTCCCACACTGAAGCTTTCTTT. Translating gives CSASRQGSHTEAFF.

Ten or more counts support this clonotype. The chain uses TRBV20-1 and TRBJ1-1, with 7 bases identical to TRBD1. The CDR3 length is 12 residues. V was pared by 4 bases and J by 5 bases, with 4 bases of the junction left unmatched. Germline-derived CDR1 and CDR2 are DFQATT and SNEGSKA (reference sequence). The CDR3 DNA sequence: TGCAGTGCTAAACAGGGGTTGACTGAAGCTTTCTTT. It encodes CSAKQGLTEAFF.

This chain uses TRBV12-3 or TRBV12-4 with TRBJ2-3; 11 nucleotides line up with TRBD2. Unmatched junction bases numbered 4, after V lost 7 bases and J lost 1 base. The CDR3 length is 15 residues. CDR3 sequence (DNA): TGTGCCAGCATCGGGACTAGCGGACGCACAGATACGCAGTATTTT. The encoded protein is CASIGTSGRTDTQYF.

This clonotype was seen a handful of times. The gene calls are TRBV20-1 and TRBJ2-2; 8 bases map to TRBD2. The J segment lost 3 bases and the V segment lost 5 bases, leaving 11 bases of the junction unmatched. CDR1 is DFQATT, CDR2 SNEGSKA, per germline (reference sequence). The CDR3 totals 16 residues. The CDR3 coding sequence is TGCAGTGCTGGCCCGGCGGGGGGCTTGTACACCGGGGAGCTGTTTTTT. Translated: CSAGPAGGLYTGELFF.

In its sample, this clonotype was seen many times. The chain is built from TRBV5-6 and TRBJ2-5; D possibly matches TRBD1 or TRBD2 (6 bases each). The CDR3 totals 15 residues. Germline CDR1 reads SGHDT; CDR2 reads YYEEEE. With 0 bases removed from V and 4 bases from J, the gap between germline ends came to 13 bases. In DNA, the CDR3 is TGTGCCAGCAGCTTGGGTGGGGGGCCAGGAGAGACCCAGTACTTC. This sequence encodes CASSLGGGPGETQYF.

This clonotype has at least ten counts. At one end the junction does not follow the germline gene, possibly because of a read error. The chain recombines TRBV5-1 with TRBJ2-1, with 7 bases aligning to TRBD2. This CDR3 comprises 12 residues. Per germline, CDR1 SGHRS and CDR2 YFSETQ. CDR3 DNA sequence: TGTGCCAGCAGCTTAGCGGGCAATGAGCAGTTCTTC. Translation: CASSLAGNEQFF.

This clonotype was seen a few times. This rearrangement joins TRBV30 to TRBJ2-3; D may be TRBD1 (7 bases). The germline V gene encodes CDR1 GTSNPN and CDR2 SVGIG (reference sequence). V was trimmed by 8 bases and J by 14 bases, leaving 20 bases between them. CDR3 size: 11 residues. The CDR3 nucleotides are TGTGCCGGATGGGAGGACAGGCGACCGTATTTT. Residues: CAGWEDRRPYF. The variable domain in full, completed from reference TRBV30 and TRBJ2-3, reads SQTIHQWPATLVQPVGSPLSLECTVEGTSNPNLYWYRQAAGRGLQLLFYSVGIGQISSEVPQNLSASRPQDRQFILSSKKLLLSDSGFYLCAGWEDRRPYFGPGTRLTVL.